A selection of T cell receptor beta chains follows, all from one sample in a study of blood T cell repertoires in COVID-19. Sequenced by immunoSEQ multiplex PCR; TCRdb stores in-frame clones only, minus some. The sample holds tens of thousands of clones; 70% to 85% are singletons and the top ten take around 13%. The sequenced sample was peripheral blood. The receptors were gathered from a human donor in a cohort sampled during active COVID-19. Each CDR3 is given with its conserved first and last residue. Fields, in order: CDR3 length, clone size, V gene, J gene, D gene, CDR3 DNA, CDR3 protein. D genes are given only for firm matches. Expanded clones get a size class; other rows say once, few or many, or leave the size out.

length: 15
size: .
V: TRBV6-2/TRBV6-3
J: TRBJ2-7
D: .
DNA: TGTGCCAGCAGTTACAGGGGGGGGCCAACCTACGAGCAGTACTTC
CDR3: CASSYRGGPTYEQYF

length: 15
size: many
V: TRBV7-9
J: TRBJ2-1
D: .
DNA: TGTGCCAGGAGACCCCCAACCCGTCTAGGTCATGAGCAGTTCTTC
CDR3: CARRPPTRLGHEQFF

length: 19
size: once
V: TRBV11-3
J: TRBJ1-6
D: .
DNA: TGTGCCAGCAGCTTAGTACGGACTGGGGGGGGTCTGTATAATTCACCCCTCCACTTT
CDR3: CASSLVRTGGGLYNSPLHF

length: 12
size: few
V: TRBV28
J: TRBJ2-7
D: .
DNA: TGTGCCAGCAGTTTGCAGTACTACGAGCAGTACTTC
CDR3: CASSLQYYEQYF

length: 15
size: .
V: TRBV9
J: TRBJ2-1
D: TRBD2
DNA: TGTGCCAGCAGCGACCTGCGGGGGGGTAACAATGAGCAGTTCTTC
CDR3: CASSDLRGGNNEQFF

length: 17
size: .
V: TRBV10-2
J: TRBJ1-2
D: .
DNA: TGCGCCAGCAGTGAGTCGCAACAGGCAGAAAATATCTATGGCTACACCTTC
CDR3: CASSESQQAENIYGYTF

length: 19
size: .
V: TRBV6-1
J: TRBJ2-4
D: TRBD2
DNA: TGTGCCAGCAGTGAAGCGCGGCTAGCGGGGGGGCCTGGCAAAAACATTCAGTACTTC
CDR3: CASSEARLAGGPGKNIQYF

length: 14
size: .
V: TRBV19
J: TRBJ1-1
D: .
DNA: TGTGCCAGTAGTATTCCGAGGTGGAACACTGAAGCTTTCTTT
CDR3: CASSIPRWNTEAFF

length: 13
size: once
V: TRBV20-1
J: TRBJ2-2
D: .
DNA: TGCAGTGCTAGTGATAGATGGACCGGGGAGCTGTTTTTT
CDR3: CSASDRWTGELFF

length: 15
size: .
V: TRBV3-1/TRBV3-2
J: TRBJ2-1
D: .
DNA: TGTGCCAGCAGCCAGAACAGGGAACCCTACAATGAGCAGTTCTTC
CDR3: CASSQNREPYNEQFF

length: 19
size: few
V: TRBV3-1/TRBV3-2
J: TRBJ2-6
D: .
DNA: TGTGCCAGCAGCCAAGTTTATGGCCGAACAAGCTCTGGGGCCAACGTCCTGACTTTC
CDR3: CASSQVYGRTSSGANVLTF

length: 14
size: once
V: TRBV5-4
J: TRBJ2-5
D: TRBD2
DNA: TGTGCCAGCCACCTCCGGGGGGGACAAGAGACCCAGTACTTC
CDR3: CASHLRGGQETQYF

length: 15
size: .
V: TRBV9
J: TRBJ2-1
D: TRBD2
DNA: TGTGCCAGCAGCGCCATTAGCGGGCGGAACAATGAGCAGTTCTTC
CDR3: CASSAISGRNNEQFF

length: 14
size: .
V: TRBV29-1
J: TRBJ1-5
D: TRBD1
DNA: TGCAGCGTTTCTTCGCCCGGACAGGGGGACCCCCAGCATTTT
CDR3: CSVSSPGQGDPQHF

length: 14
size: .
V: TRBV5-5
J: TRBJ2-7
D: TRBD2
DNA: TGTGCCAGCAGCTTACCTAGCGGGGTCTACGAGCAGTACTTC
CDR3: CASSLPSGVYEQYF

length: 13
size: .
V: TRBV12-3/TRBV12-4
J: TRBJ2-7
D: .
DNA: TGTGCCAGCACCGAGGACAGCTTCTACGAGCAGTACTTC
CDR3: CASTEDSFYEQYF

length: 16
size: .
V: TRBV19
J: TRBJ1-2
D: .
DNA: TGTGCCAGTACCCCCGGGTTTTGGCAGGGCTTTCATGGCTACACCTTC
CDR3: CASTPGFWQGFHGYTF

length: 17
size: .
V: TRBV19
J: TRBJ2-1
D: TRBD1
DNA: TGTGCCAGTAAGCCGCACAGGGGGGCCCCCTCCTACAATGAGCAGTTCTTC
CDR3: CASKPHRGAPSYNEQFF

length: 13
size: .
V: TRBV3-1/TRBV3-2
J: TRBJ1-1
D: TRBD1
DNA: TGTGCCAGCAGCCGACGACAGGGGACTGAAGCTTTCTTT
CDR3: CASSRRQGTEAFF

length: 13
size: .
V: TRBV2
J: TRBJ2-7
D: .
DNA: TGTGCCAGCAGTCTCTCAGTTTCCTACGAGCAGTACTTC
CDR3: CASSLSVSYEQYF

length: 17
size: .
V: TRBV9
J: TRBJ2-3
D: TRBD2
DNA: TGTGCCAGCAGCGTAGGTGGGGCGGGGGGTCTAACAGATACGCAGTATTTT
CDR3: CASSVGGAGGLTDTQYF

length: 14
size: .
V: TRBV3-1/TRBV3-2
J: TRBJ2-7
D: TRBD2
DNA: TGTGCCAGCAGGGGGACTAGCGGGTCCTACGAGCAGTACTTC
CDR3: CASRGTSGSYEQYF

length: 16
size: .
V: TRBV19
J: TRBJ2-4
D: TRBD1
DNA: TGTGCCAGTAGTATAGGACAGGGCTTAGCCAAAAACATTCAGTACTTC
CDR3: CASSIGQGLAKNIQYF

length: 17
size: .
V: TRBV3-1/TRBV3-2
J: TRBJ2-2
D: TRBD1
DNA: TGTGCCAGCAGCCGACGGACAGGGAGGTCGAACACCGGGGAGCTGTTTTTT
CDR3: CASSRRTGRSNTGELFF

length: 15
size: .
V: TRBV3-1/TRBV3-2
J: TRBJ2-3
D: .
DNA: TGTGCCAGCAGCCAAGCGCAGGGAAACACAGATACGCAGTATTTT
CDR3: CASSQAQGNTDTQYF

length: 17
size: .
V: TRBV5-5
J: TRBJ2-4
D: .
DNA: TGTGCCAGCAGCTTAGCTCGGGCGGGGTTGGCCAAAAACATTCAGTACTTC
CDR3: CASSLARAGLAKNIQYF

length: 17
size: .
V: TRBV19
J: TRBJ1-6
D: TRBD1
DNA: TGTGCCAGCAAGACAGGGAGGTCGATCATTGGTAATTCACCCCTCCACTTT
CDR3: CASKTGRSIIGNSPLHF

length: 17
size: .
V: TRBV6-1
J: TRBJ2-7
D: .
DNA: TGTGCCAGCAGTGAAATCCAGGGCCCTAGGAGCTCCTACGAGCAGTACTTC
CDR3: CASSEIQGPRSSYEQYF

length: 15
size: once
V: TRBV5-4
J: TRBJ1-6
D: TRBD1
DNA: TGTGCCAGCAGCGTGGATTCAGGGGGTCGTTCACCCCTCCACTTT
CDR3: CASSVDSGGRSPLHF

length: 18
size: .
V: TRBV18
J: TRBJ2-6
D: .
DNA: TGTGCCAGCTCACCACTCCAGACAGGCCGCTCTGGGGCCAACGTCCTGACTTTC
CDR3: CASSPLQTGRSGANVLTF

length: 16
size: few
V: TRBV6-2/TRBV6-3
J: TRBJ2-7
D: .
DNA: TGTGCCAGCAGTTACTCGGACAGCTCTTTAACCTACGAGCAGTACTTC
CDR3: CASSYSDSSLTYEQYF

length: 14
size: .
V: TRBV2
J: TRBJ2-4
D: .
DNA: TGTGCCAGCAGTGTCCAGGGGTTCCAAAACATTCAGTACTTC
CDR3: CASSVQGFQNIQYF

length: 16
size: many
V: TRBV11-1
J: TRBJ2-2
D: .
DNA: TGTGCCAGCAGCCTAGCTGGTGGGAGTAACACCGGGGAGCTGTTTTTT
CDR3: CASSLAGGSNTGELFF

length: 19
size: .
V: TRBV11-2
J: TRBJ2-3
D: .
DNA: TGTGCCAGCAGCCTATCCCAGGCCCTGACGGGGTTTAGCACAGATACGCAGTATTTT
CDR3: CASSLSQALTGFSTDTQYF

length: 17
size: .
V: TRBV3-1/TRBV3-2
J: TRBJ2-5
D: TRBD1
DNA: TGTGCCAGCAGCAAAGGACAGGGGGCGAATCTGGACGAGACCCAGTACTTC
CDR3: CASSKGQGANLDETQYF

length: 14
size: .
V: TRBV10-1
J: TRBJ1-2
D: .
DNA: TGCGCCAGCAGCCCCGGGACTTTAAACTATGGCTACACCTTC
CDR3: CASSPGTLNYGYTF

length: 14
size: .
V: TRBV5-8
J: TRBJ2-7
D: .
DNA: TGTGCCAGCAGCTTGGGTTACGGGACACCTAAGCAGTACTTC
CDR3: CASSLGYGTPKQYF

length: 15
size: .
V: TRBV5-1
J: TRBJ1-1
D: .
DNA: TGCGCCAGCAGCACTACCGGACAGATGAACACTGAAGCTTTCTTT
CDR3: CASSTTGQMNTEAFF

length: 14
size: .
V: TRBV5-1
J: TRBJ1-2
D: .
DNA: TGCGCCAGCACGGAACAGGGTTCGGACTATGGCTACACCTTC
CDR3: CASTEQGSDYGYTF

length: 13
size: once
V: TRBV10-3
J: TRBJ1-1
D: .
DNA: TGTGCCATCAAAGGGGCCCTGAACACTGAAGCTTTCTTT
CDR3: CAIKGALNTEAFF

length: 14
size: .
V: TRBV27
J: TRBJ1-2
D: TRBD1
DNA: TGTGCCAGCAGTATACGACAGGGGGCTGGTGGCTACACCTTC
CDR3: CASSIRQGAGGYTF

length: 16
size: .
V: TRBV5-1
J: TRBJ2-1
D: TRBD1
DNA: TGCGCCAGCAGCTCCGGGCCGACAGGGGCCCGCAATGAGCAGTTCTTC
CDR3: CASSSGPTGARNEQFF

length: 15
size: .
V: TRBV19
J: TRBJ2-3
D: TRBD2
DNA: TGTGCCAGTAGGGGTAGCGGGGGAGGCACAGATACGCAGTATTTT
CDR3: CASRGSGGGTDTQYF

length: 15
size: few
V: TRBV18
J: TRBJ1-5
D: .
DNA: TGTGCCAGCTCGCCCACCAGGTATAGCAATCAGCCCCAGCATTTT
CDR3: CASSPTRYSNQPQHF

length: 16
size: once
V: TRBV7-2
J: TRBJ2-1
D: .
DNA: TGTGCCAGCAGCTTAGCGTCTAGCAGAAGGCTCAATGAGCAGTTCTTC
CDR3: CASSLASSRRLNEQFF

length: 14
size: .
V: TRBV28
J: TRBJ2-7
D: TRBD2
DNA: TGTGCCGGCGGGGGGGGCGAAGCCCCCTACGAGCAGTACTTC
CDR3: CAGGGGEAPYEQYF

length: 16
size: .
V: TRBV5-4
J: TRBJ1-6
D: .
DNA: TGTGCCAGCAGCTTGTTCGGGGGATCCTATAATTCACCCCTCCACTTT
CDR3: CASSLFGGSYNSPLHF

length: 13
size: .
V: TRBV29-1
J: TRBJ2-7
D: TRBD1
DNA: TGCAGCGTTCCGGGACAGGGTACCTACGAGCAGTACTTC
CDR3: CSVPGQGTYEQYF

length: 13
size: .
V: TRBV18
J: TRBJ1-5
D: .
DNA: TGTGCCAGCTCACCAGACAGAAATCAGCCCCAGCATTTT
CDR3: CASSPDRNQPQHF

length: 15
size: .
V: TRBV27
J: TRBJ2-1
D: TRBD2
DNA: TGTGCCAGCAGTTTCGCGCGGGGGGGCCGGGGTGAGCAGTTCTTC
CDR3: CASSFARGGRGEQFF

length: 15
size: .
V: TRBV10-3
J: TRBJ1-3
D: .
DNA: TGTGCCATCAGTGAGTCTGGGGGGTACGGAAACACCATATATTTT
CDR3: CAISESGGYGNTIYF